The 6 T cell receptor beta chains below were found in one sample sequenced in a study of OX40 agonist ivuxolimab in advanced cancers. Repertoires were generated with immunoSEQ multiplex PCR, while TCRdb's copy carries only in-frame clones and drops some. This sample carries fewer than 140,000 clones, around nine tenths of them seen once, and the ten largest clones take approximately 0.52%. Material: CD4+ or CD8+ T cells sorted from blood, obtained in a trial of the OX40 agonist ivuxolimab. The receptors originated from an adult with an advanced solid tumor such as melanoma, head and neck, liver or kidney cancer.

In this sample, this clone turned up once. CDR3 in amino acids: CASSLGLAGSWEQYF. The CDR3, as DNA: TGTGCCAGCAGCCTTGGACTAGCGGGGTCGTGGGAGCAGTACTTC. The V and J genes are TRBV7-9 and TRBJ2-7; 12 positions match TRBD2. From germline, CDR1 is SEHNR and CDR2 FQNEAQ (reference sequence). J was trimmed by 7 bases and V by 5 bases; bases with no gene match: 9. CDR3 length: 15 residues.

The chain employs TRBV30 and TRBJ2-5; no firm D call. V shed 6 bases and J shed 7 bases, with 12 bases lying between them. Germline V lookup: CDR1 GTSNPN, CDR2 SVGIG (reference sequence). CDR3 length: 11 residues. The CDR3 DNA is TGTGCCTGTCACACGGGTGGGACCCAGTACTTC. Its translation: CACHTGGTQYF.

The chain joins TRBV7-2 to TRBJ2-7, with TRBD1 identical over 7 bases. V shed 0 bases, J shed 2 bases, and the junction held 4 bases outside the gene matches. This CDR3 spans 15 amino acids. CDR1 is SGHTA, CDR2 FQGNSA, per germline. The DNA of the CDR3 is TGTGCCAGCAGCTTAGCCGGGACAGTGACCTACGAGCAGTACTTC. Protein sequence: CASSLAGTVTYEQYF. Based on the CDR3 plus reference TRBV7-2 and TRBJ2-7, the full variable domain is GAGVSQSPSNKVTEKGKDVELRCDPISGHTALYWYRQSLGQGLEFLIYFQGNSAPDKSGLPSDRFSAERTGGSVSTLTIQRTQQEDSAVYLCASSLAGTVTYEQYFGPGTRLTVT.

V and J are TRBV2 and TRBJ1-1; D may be TRBD1 (6 bases). Trimming shortened V by 3 bases and J by 8 bases, and 16 bases separated the two germline ends. The length of the CDR3 is 14 residues. Germline V gene data show CDR1 as SNHLY and CDR2 as FYNNEI. CDR3 DNA: TGTGCCAGCAGTGAGGGCAGGGGACCACCCGAAGCTTTCTTT. Its protein product is CASSEGRGPPEAFF.

The genes are TRBV4-2 and TRBJ2-1; D ambiguous. The CDR3 consists of 13 residues. Germline V gene lookup returns CDR1 LGHNA and CDR2 YNFKEQ. Trimming removed 1 base from V and 10 bases from J, with 11 bases in between. CDR3 in amino acids: CASSQGRKKEQFF. CDR3 coding DNA: TGTGCCAGCAGCCAAGGACGAAAAAAGGAGCAGTTCTTC.

The chain joins TRBV18 to TRBJ2-5, with D unresolved. The ends were cut back, 6 bases at V and 5 bases at J, with 7 bases in the middle. This CDR3 comprises 11 residues. Germline loops: CDR1 KGHSH, CDR2 LQKENI. The CDR3 DNA reads as TGTGCCAGCTCTTCACCTGAGACCCAGTACTTC. Translation gives CASSSPETQYF.